These 6 T cell receptor beta chains came from one sample sequenced in a study of vaccination and CD4 T cells after COVID-19. The antigens for these receptors are not known. Sequencing of DNA taken from cultured CD4+ T cells relied on the Oncomine TCR Beta short-read assay. TCRdb re-called the PCR reads through MiXCR, storing one row per CDR3 protein. The table shows about 14,000 distinct CDR3 sequences, with more than 40% occurring only once. Treatment: approximately 11-day PBMC culture with coronavirus spike peptide pools or control peptides (ViraFEST assay). The sequenced sample consisted of CD4+ T cells from blood, cultured in vitro. The receptors were gathered from a human donor who had recovered from COVID-19.

V and J are TRBV29-1 and TRBJ2-2; D is perhaps TRBD2 (5 bases). The CDR3 spans 13 residues. V dropped 6 bases and J dropped 1 base, with 9 bases sitting between them. Looked up from germline, CDR1 is SQVTM and CDR2 is ANQGSEA. The CDR3 protein is CSVIGLNTGELFF. The CDR3 DNA reads as TGCAGCGTAATAGGACTGAACACCGGGGAGCTGTTTTTT.

The chain links TRBV19 to TRBJ1-5; D call uncertain. CDR3 length equals 16 residues. Trimming stripped 6 bases from V and 0 bases from J, with 15 bases between. CDR1 is LNHDA, CDR2 SQIVND, per germline (reference sequence). The CDR3 DNA follows: TGTGCCAGTAGATCTTTCCCGGGTTATAGCAATCAGCCCCAGCATTTT. This encodes CASRSFPGYSNQPQHF.

The rearrangement joins TRBV7-6 to TRBJ2-6; perhaps TRBD2 as D (5 bases). Germline-derived CDR1 and CDR2 are SGHVS and FNYEAQ. The V end was cut by 2 bases, the J end by 1 base, with 9 bases between. There are 16 residues in the CDR3. DNA for the CDR3: TGTGCCAGCAGCTTACTTGGAGGTTCTGGGGCCAACGTCCTGACTTTC. Amino acids: CASSLLGGSGANVLTF.

V gene TRBV18 combines with J gene TRBJ2-1, with D possibly TRBD2 on 6 matching bases. The CDR3 is 17 amino acids. CDR1 and CDR2 (germline): KGHSH, LQKENI. V dropped 3 bases and J dropped 4 bases, with 19 bases sitting between them. In DNA form, the CDR3 reads TGTGCCAGCTCACCGATGGGACCGGGACTGAGATACAATGAGCAGTTCTTC. It yields the protein CASSPMGPGLRYNEQFF.

This clonotype showed up just a few times. The chain uses TRBV7-9 and TRBJ1-1; D not certain. Trimming removed 5 bases at V and 5 bases at J, with 12 bases between. CDR1 is SEHNR, CDR2 FQNEAQ, per germline (reference sequence). The CDR3 runs 13 residues. CDR3 DNA sequence: TGTGCCAGCAGCCCCAGTGCCGTGACTGAAGCTTTCTTT. Its protein is CASSPSAVTEAFF.

V and J are TRBV7-6 and TRBJ2-2, with D possibly matching TRBD2 (5 bases). The V end was cut by 1 base, the J end by 9 bases, with 12 bases between. Germline loops: CDR1 SGHVS, CDR2 FNYEAQ. The CDR3 covers 14 residues. This CDR3 is CASSLGASFRELFF. Here the CDR3 DNA reads TGTGCCAGCAGCTTAGGAGCTAGCTTCCGGGAGCTGTTTTTT. Full variable domain (outside the CDR3, taken from reference TRBV7-6 and TRBJ2-2): GAGVSQSPRYKVTKRGQDVALRCDPISGHVSLYWYRQALGQGPEFLTYFNYEAQQDKSGLPNDRFSAERPEGSISTLTIQRTEQRDSAMYRCASSLGASFRELFFGEGSRLTVL.